Listed below are T cell receptor beta chains from one sample, sequenced in a study of neurological immune-mediated disorders. TCRdb independently ran MiXCR on the 5' RACE reads; one entry per CDR3 protein. The sample includes approximately 80,000 distinct CDR3 sequences, over 4.5% of them seen just once. The sequenced material came from PBMCs. The receptors were gathered from a woman aged 60-75 years with multiple sclerosis. Each CDR3 is given with its conserved first and last residue. D genes are given only for firm matches. Clone size is stated in some rows and not others, as once, few, many or a class when expanded.

d_gene	v_gene	abundance	j_gene	CDR3aa	CDR3nt
TRBD1	TRBV5-1	many	TRBJ1-5	CASSLGQNSNQPQHF	TGCGCCAGCAGCCTGGGACAGAATAGCAATCAGCCCCAGCATTTT
TRBD2	TRBV20-1	many	TRBJ2-1	CSAPSGALNEQFF	TGCAGTGCCCCTAGCGGGGCTCTCAATGAGCAGTTCTTC
TRBD1	TRBV20-1	many	TRBJ1-1	CSARSPDRGTEAFF	TGCAGTGCTAGATCCCCTGACAGGGGCACTGAAGCTTTCTTT
TRBD1	TRBV5-5	many	TRBJ1-5	CASSLFGQGAFPNQPQHF	TGTGCCAGCAGCCTCTTCGGACAGGGGGCCTTTCCCAATCAGCCCCAGCATTTT
NA	TRBV2	many	TRBJ2-3	CASSEIADTQYF	TGTGCCAGCAGTGAAATCGCTGATACGCAGTATTTT
TRBD2	TRBV20-1	NA	TRBJ2-7	CSAPGLADPYEQYF	TGCAGTGCTCCGGGACTAGCGGATCCCTACGAGCAGTACTTC
NA	TRBV4-1	many	TRBJ2-1	CASSQEGPRSNEQFF	TGCGCCAGCAGCCAAGAAGGGCCTCGGTCCAATGAGCAGTTCTTC
NA	TRBV30	many	TRBJ2-1	CAGVGPRGEQFF	TGTGCCGGGGTAGGGCCGCGGGGTGAGCAGTTCTTC
TRBD1	TRBV5-1	medium-sized	TRBJ1-2	CASSESTGVNYGYTF	TGCGCCAGCAGCGAGTCGACAGGGGTTAACTATGGCTACACCTTC
NA	TRBV6-5	many	TRBJ2-5	CASSHQETQYF	TGTGCCAGCAGTCACCAAGAGACCCAGTACTTC
NA	TRBV3-1	many	TRBJ1-1	CASSQHTGNTEAFF	TGTGCCAGCAGCCAACATACAGGGAACACTGAAGCTTTCTTT
NA	TRBV18	many	TRBJ1-1	CASSPQGSSTEAFF	TGTGCCAGCTCACCACAGGGCTCAAGCACTGAAGCTTTCTTT
TRBD2	TRBV4-1	many	TRBJ2-7	CASSQQLAGGPYEQYF	TGCGCCAGCAGCCAGCAACTAGCGGGGGGCCCCTACGAGCAGTACTTC
TRBD2	TRBV28	many	TRBJ2-7	CASSPILLAGGRYEQYF	TGTGCCAGCAGTCCTATTTTACTAGCGGGGGGGCGATACGAGCAGTACTTC
TRBD1	TRBV20-1	many	TRBJ1-2	CSATGTGHGYTF	TGCAGTGCTACCGGGACAGGGCATGGCTACACCTTC
TRBD1	TRBV18	many	TRBJ1-1	CASSRDRTRTEAFF	TGTGCCAGCTCACGGGACAGGACCCGTACTGAAGCTTTCTTT
NA	TRBV2	NA	TRBJ1-2	CASSEGPQSDGYTF	TGTGCCAGCAGTGAGGGCCCCCAGTCCGATGGCTACACCTTC
TRBD1	TRBV7-8	many	TRBJ2-6	CASSSRTGGFTGANVLTF	TGTGCCAGCAGCTCGAGGACAGGGGGCTTCACTGGGGCCAACGTCCTGACTTTC
TRBD1	TRBV3-1	many	TRBJ2-3	CASRNRGTSTDTQYF	TGTGCCAGCAGAAACAGGGGGACTAGCACAGATACGCAGTATTTT
TRBD2	TRBV12-3/TRBV12-4	many	TRBJ2-5	CASSLGLAGSQETQYF	TGTGCCAGCAGTTTGGGACTAGCGGGGTCCCAAGAGACCCAGTACTTC
NA	TRBV20-1	once	TRBJ1-1	CSARVQENTEAFF	TGCAGTGCTAGAGTACAGGAGAACACTGAAGCTTTCTTT
NA	TRBV20-1	many	TRBJ2-3	CSARAPQGTDTQYF	TGCAGTGCTAGAGCCCCGCAGGGAACAGATACGCAGTATTTT
NA	TRBV2	many	TRBJ2-7	CATKSGGWQYF	TGTGCCACCAAAAGCGGTGGGTGGCAGTACTTC
NA	TRBV7-9	many	TRBJ2-7	CASSLEGTSYEQYF	TGTGCCAGCAGCTTAGAGGGTACGTCCTACGAGCAGTACTTC
NA	TRBV3-1	many	TRBJ1-5	CASSSGRGAGNQPQHF	TGTGCCAGCAGCTCTGGAAGAGGGGCAGGCAATCAGCCCCAGCATTTT
NA	TRBV25-1	few	TRBJ2-5	CASRTGETQYF	TGTGCCAGCAGGACCGGGGAGACCCAGTACTTC
NA	TRBV4-1	many	TRBJ1-5	CASSHPYQPQHF	TGCGCCAGCAGCCATCCCTATCAGCCCCAGCATTTT
NA	TRBV7-6	many	TRBJ1-5	CASSLPGSNQPQHF	TGTGCCAGCAGCTTACCAGGGAGCAATCAGCCCCAGCATTTT
NA	TRBV5-1	many	TRBJ2-5	CASSLDSRGQETQYF	TGCGCCAGCAGCTTGGATTCCAGGGGCCAAGAGACCCAGTACTTC
TRBD1	TRBV5-6	many	TRBJ2-1	CASSLGQGHNEQFF	TGTGCCAGCAGCTTGGGACAGGGCCACAATGAGCAGTTCTTC
TRBD1	TRBV5-1	many	TRBJ1-4	CASSRRQGGGEKLFF	TGCGCCAGCAGCCGCCGACAGGGAGGGGGTGAAAAACTGTTTTTT
NA	TRBV12-3/TRBV12-4	many	TRBJ1-3	CASTPRTDSGNTIYF	TGTGCCAGCACCCCCCGGACAGACTCTGGAAACACCATATATTTT
NA	TRBV5-1	NA	TRBJ1-5	CASSRGHPAGPQHF	TGCGCCAGCAGCCGGGGACACCCCGCAGGGCCCCAGCATTTT
TRBD2	TRBV29-1	many	TRBJ2-5	CSGLPSGGQETQYF	TGCAGCGGCCTCCCTAGCGGGGGCCAAGAGACCCAGTACTTC
NA	TRBV12-3/TRBV12-4	many	TRBJ1-4	CASSTHAGIGEKLFF	TGTGCCAGCAGCACACACGCGGGGATCGGTGAAAAACTGTTTTTT
TRBD2	TRBV7-8	many	TRBJ2-1	CASSLEALRGGRNEQFF	TGTGCCAGCAGCTTAGAGGCTCTGCGGGGGGGCCGGAATGAGCAGTTCTTC
TRBD2	TRBV7-8	many	TRBJ2-3	CASSALAGHSDTQYF	TGTGCCAGCAGCGCACTAGCGGGGCACTCAGATACGCAGTATTTT
NA	TRBV7-9	few	TRBJ1-5	CASSFQGPRNQPQHF	TGTGCCAGCAGCTTCCAGGGACCTCGCAATCAGCCCCAGCATTTT
NA	TRBV7-2	many	TRBJ2-1	CASSLGLGVSNEQFF	TGTGCCAGCAGCTTAGGACTGGGGGTGTCCAATGAGCAGTTCTTC
TRBD2	TRBV5-1	many	TRBJ2-5	CASSFGGTSVVETQYF	TGCGCCAGCAGCTTCGGTGGGACTAGCGTGGTAGAGACCCAGTACTTC
NA	TRBV15	many	TRBJ2-2	CATSSGLLGNTGELFF	TGTGCCACCAGCAGTGGACTCTTGGGGAACACCGGGGAGCTGTTTTTT
NA	TRBV18	NA	TRBJ1-1	CASSPGAGGYEAFF	TGTGCCAGCTCACCAGGGGCGGGAGGATATGAAGCTTTCTTT
NA	TRBV7-8	many	TRBJ2-5	CASSSIWETQYF	TGTGCCAGCAGCTCAATCTGGGAGACCCAGTACTTC
TRBD1	TRBV20-1	many	TRBJ1-6	CSAFSSRNRQGYSPLHF	TGCAGTGCTTTTTCCTCCCGAAACCGACAGGGGTATTCACCCCTCCACTTT
TRBD2	TRBV20-1	many	TRBJ2-3	CSAPPAGGNTDTQYF	TGCAGTGCCCCCCCCGCGGGGGGAAACACAGATACGCAGTATTTT
TRBD1	TRBV6-5	many	TRBJ2-5	CASSDGTAQETQYF	TGTGCCAGCAGTGACGGGACAGCCCAAGAGACCCAGTACTTC
NA	TRBV20-1	few	TRBJ1-5	CSAPQGTVGNQPQHF	TGCAGTGCTCCACAGGGAACAGTAGGCAATCAGCCCCAGCATTTT
NA	TRBV6-5	NA	TRBJ1-2	CASSRDGNYGYTF	TGTGCCAGCAGCCGGGACGGGAACTATGGCTACACCTTC
TRBD1	TRBV5-1	many	TRBJ2-1	CASSLGQGSDNEQFF	TGCGCCAGCAGCTTGGGACAGGGGTCCGACAATGAGCAGTTCTTC
TRBD1	TRBV20-1	medium-sized	TRBJ2-5	CSARGQGRETQYF	TGCAGTGCTAGGGGACAGGGAAGAGAGACCCAGTACTTC
TRBD1	TRBV9	many	TRBJ2-7	CASSARDSSYEQYF	TGTGCCAGCAGCGCCCGGGACAGCTCCTACGAGCAGTACTTC
NA	TRBV10-3	many	TRBJ1-2	CAIMGGDYGYTF	TGTGCCATCATGGGGGGGGACTATGGCTACACCTTC
TRBD2	TRBV5-1	many	TRBJ2-3	CASSLSGGAQDTQYF	TGCGCCAGCAGCTTAAGCGGGGGGGCACAAGATACGCAGTATTTT
TRBD1	TRBV20-1	many	TRBJ1-2	CSARGQSNGYTF	TGCAGTGCTAGGGGACAGTCCAATGGCTACACCTTC
TRBD1	TRBV7-8	many	TRBJ2-4	CASSIGQGVAYKNIQYF	TGTGCCAGCAGCATCGGACAGGGGGTCGCCTACAAAAACATTCAGTACTTC
NA	TRBV11-2	many	TRBJ1-2	CASSFGAGANYGYTF	TGTGCCAGCAGCTTCGGGGCAGGGGCTAACTATGGCTACACCTTC
NA	TRBV5-1	few	TRBJ1-5	CASSLEGGNQPQHF	TGCGCCAGCAGCTTGGAAGGTGGCAATCAGCCCCAGCATTTT